The source of this TCR beta chain is a study of memory CD4+ T cells and cytomegalovirus serostatus. Study in general: Healthy Belgian adult donors included nine or ten CMV-positive and some 24 CMV-negative people. Whole-study findings and limits: Of under 200 reported CMV TCRbeta sequences, under 80 were found in memory CD4+ repertoires.

Original data processing: After removing out-of-frame reads, millions of distinct TCRbeta sequences remained. Clones were read by immunoSEQ multiplex PCR, and TCRdb kept only the in-frame ones, dropping some. For V, J and clone size, that table is used; D and trimming come from the DNA. The profile shows some 52,000 clones, around 77% of them singletons. Regarding this clone: Its target is unknown.

Trimming took 5 bases from V and 2 from J, leaving 12 bases between them. The V gene's germline CDR1 is SEHNR and CDR2 FQNEAQ (reference sequence). The CDR3 extends over 14 amino acids. The sort gate was single viable CD3+CD4+CD8-CD45RO+ cells for memory CD4+ T cells. The sequenced sample was memory CD4+ T cells from blood. V usage is TRBV7-9 and J usage is TRBJ1-1; possibly TRBD1 for D (6 bases). The receptor comes from an adult in good health and CMV-seronegative. The CDR3 here is CASSQGQSNTEAFF. The CDR3 DNA follows: TGTGCCAGCAGCCAAGGACAGTCAAACACTGAAGCTTTCTTT. Filled out from reference TRBV7-9 and TRBJ1-1, the complete variable domain reads DTGVSQNPRHKITKRGQNVTFRCDPISEHNRLYWYRQTLGQGPEFLTYFQNEAQLEKSRLLSDRFSAERPKGSFSTLEIQRTEQGDSAMYLCASSQGQSNTEAFFGQGTRLTVV.